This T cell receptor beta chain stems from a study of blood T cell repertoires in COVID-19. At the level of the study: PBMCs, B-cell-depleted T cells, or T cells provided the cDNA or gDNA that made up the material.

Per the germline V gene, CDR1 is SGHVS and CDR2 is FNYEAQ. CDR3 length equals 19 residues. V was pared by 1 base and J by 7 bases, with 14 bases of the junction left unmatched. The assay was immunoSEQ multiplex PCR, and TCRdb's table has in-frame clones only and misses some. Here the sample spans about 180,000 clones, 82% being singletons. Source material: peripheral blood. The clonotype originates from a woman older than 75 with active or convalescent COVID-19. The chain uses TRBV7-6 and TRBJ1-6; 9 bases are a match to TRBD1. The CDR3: CASSLDFGGQGTLNSPLHF. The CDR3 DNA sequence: TGTGCCAGCAGCTTAGACTTCGGGGGACAGGGCACCCTAAATTCACCCCTCCACTTT.